This TCR beta chain was sequenced for a study of T cells in Graves' hyperthyroidism and ophthalmopathy. Amplified TCR beta CDR3 regions derived from RNA transcripts. When the TCR CDR3 underwent first-round RT-PCR, the HTBI primer set was used. TCRdb reprocessed the multiplex PCR reads via MiXCR and lists one record per CDR3 protein. This sample has some 560,000 distinct CDR3 sequences; around 15% occur once, and the top ten carry around 14%. Roughly 9.1 ml of fresh peripheral blood supplied the PBMCs. This clonotype was recorded at least ten times. The CDR3 is 15 amino acids. Trimming removed 4 bases from V and 2 bases from J; junction bases left unmatched: 8.

The chain has TRBV12-3 or TRBV12-4 and TRBJ2-7; 7 nucleotides line up with TRBD1. This TCR was sampled from a woman aged 35 to 49 with Graves' hyperthyroidism. Sequencing was performed on blood. CDR3 protein: CASSSGEGATYEQYF. The CDR3 DNA follows: TGTGCCAGCAGTTCAGGAGAGGGGGCCACCTACGAGCAGTACTTC.